This T cell receptor (beta chain) was sequenced during a study of T cells of healthy individuals. V shed 5 bases and J 8 bases; nucleotides not matched to a gene: 14. CDR3 length equals 15 residues. Germline lookup yields CDR1 DFQATT and CDR2 SNEGSKA (reference sequence). TCRdb re-derived calls from the 5' RACE reads in MiXCR, one entry per CDR3 protein. Here the sample spans about 53,000 distinct CDR3 sequences, roughly 15% being singletons. The table lists this clonotype with many counts. The TCR was taken from a human donor in good health. The J gene is TRBJ2-1, the V gene TRBV20-1; 8 nucleotides match TRBD2. CDR3 sequence (DNA): TGCAGTGCTCAGCACACTAGCGGAGGATTTGATGAGCAGTTCTTC. Protein: CSAQHTSGGFDEQFF.